This is a list of T cell receptor beta chains from one sample in a study of cytomegalovirus exposure and HLA in healthy donors. Profiling relied on immunoSEQ multiplex PCR, and the TCRdb table lists in-frame clones only, not all of them. The table for this sample gives some 30,000 clones. Input material: PBMCs. Receptors were obtained from a female donor in good health and CMV-seronegative. Both conserved end residues are part of each CDR3. A D gene is named only where the DNA matches it firmly.

D: TRBD1; J: TRBJ2-7; V: TRBV13; length: 16; CDR3: CASSPSLWDSSYEQYF; DNA: TGTGCCAGCAGCCCGTCACTCTGGGACAGCTCCTACGAGCAGTACTTC
D: .; J: TRBJ2-6; V: TRBV29-1; length: 15; CDR3: CSTSGWGSGANVLTF; DNA: TGCAGCACAAGCGGCTGGGGCTCTGGGGCCAACGTCCTGACTTTC
D: .; J: TRBJ1-2; V: TRBV9; length: 13; CDR3: CASSLPGGEGYTF; DNA: TGTGCCAGCAGCTTACCGGGAGGAGAGGGCTACACCTTC
D: .; J: TRBJ2-7; V: TRBV19; length: 15; CDR3: CASRDTDVEIYEQYF; DNA: TGTGCCAGTAGGGACACAGACGTTGAAATCTACGAGCAGTACTTC
D: .; J: TRBJ1-5; V: TRBV7-9; length: 14; CDR3: CASSLSTVGQPQHF; DNA: TGTGCCAGCAGCTTGTCGACAGTTGGTCAGCCCCAGCATTTT
D: TRBD2; J: TRBJ2-1; V: TRBV5-1; length: 15; CDR3: CASSGLAGAYNEQFF; DNA: TGCGCCAGCAGCGGTCTGGCGGGGGCCTACAATGAGCAGTTCTTC
D: .; J: TRBJ2-3; V: TRBV2; length: 15; CDR3: CASSGGISGGNTQYF; DNA: TGTGCCAGCAGTGGGGGTATATCAGGGGGGAATACGCAGTATTTT
D: .; J: TRBJ2-1; V: TRBV5-1; length: 18; CDR3: CASSFSPGLPSSYNEQFF; DNA: TGCGCCAGCAGCTTCTCCCCAGGGCTGCCCAGCTCCTACAATGAGCAGTTCTTC
D: TRBD2; J: TRBJ2-3; V: TRBV2; length: 15; CDR3: CASRARDYGTDTQYF; DNA: TGTGCCAGCAGGGCCCGGGACTATGGCACAGATACGCAGTATTTT
D: TRBD2; J: TRBJ2-1; V: TRBV4-1; length: 14; CDR3: CASSQGGGINEQFF; DNA: TGCGCCAGCAGCCAAGGCGGGGGGATCAATGAGCAGTTCTTC
D: .; J: TRBJ1-6; V: TRBV6-4; length: 15; CDR3: CASSDSALDGSPLHF; DNA: TGTGCCAGCAGTGACTCGGCCCTTGATGGTTCACCCCTCCACTTT
D: TRBD1; J: TRBJ1-2; V: TRBV2; length: 16; CDR3: CASSERAGGLIWGYTF; DNA: TGTGCCAGCAGTGAAAGGGCAGGGGGCTTGATTTGGGGCTACACCTTC
D: .; J: TRBJ1-1; V: TRBV9; length: 14; CDR3: CASSLIQENTEAFF; DNA: TGTGCCAGCAGCTTAATACAGGAGAACACTGAAGCTTTCTTT
D: .; J: TRBJ2-1; V: TRBV30; length: 13; CDR3: CAWGDGLDNEQFF; DNA: TGTGCCTGGGGTGATGGACTCGACAATGAGCAGTTCTTC
D: .; J: TRBJ1-3; V: TRBV18; length: 15; CDR3: CASSLTRDGGNTIYF; DNA: TGTGCCAGCTCGCTGACCCGGGATGGTGGAAACACCATATATTTT
D: TRBD1; J: TRBJ1-3; V: TRBV25-1; length: 14; CDR3: CASSHPGQGNTIYF; DNA: TGTGCCAGCAGTCATCCGGGACAGGGAAACACCATATATTTT
D: .; J: TRBJ1-3; V: TRBV9; length: 14; CDR3: CASSVGQGRNTIYF; DNA: TGTGCCAGCAGCGTAGGGCAGGGTAGGAACACCATATATTTT
D: .; J: TRBJ2-2; V: TRBV15; length: 14; CDR3: CATSREKGGGELFF; DNA: TGTGCCACCAGCAGAGAAAAGGGAGGCGGGGAGCTGTTTTTT
D: TRBD1; J: TRBJ2-1; V: TRBV5-4; length: 15; CDR3: CASRPGQGAVNEQFF; DNA: TGTGCCAGCAGACCCGGACAGGGGGCCGTCAATGAGCAGTTCTTC
D: .; J: TRBJ2-1; V: TRBV7-9; length: 13; CDR3: CASSRLDYNEQFF; DNA: TGTGCCAGCTCCAGACTGGACTACAATGAGCAGTTCTTC
D: .; J: TRBJ2-5; V: TRBV28; length: 13; CDR3: CASTRLLQETQYF; DNA: TGTGCCAGCACCCGACTACTCCAGGAGACCCAGTACTTC
D: .; J: TRBJ2-5; V: TRBV10-3; length: 13; CDR3: CAIKMAGEETQYF; DNA: TGTGCCATCAAAATGGCAGGGGAAGAGACCCAGTACTTC
D: TRBD1; J: TRBJ2-7; V: TRBV6-5; length: 15; CDR3: CASSRPGTGLYEQYF; DNA: TGTGCCAGCAGTCGCCCAGGGACAGGGCTTTACGAGCAGTACTTC
D: TRBD1; J: TRBJ1-2; V: TRBV5-8; length: 13; CDR3: CASSLDRDYGYTF; DNA: TGTGCCAGCAGCCTGGACAGGGACTATGGCTACACCTTC
D: .; J: TRBJ1-6; V: TRBV5-1; length: 14; CDR3: CASSLGQSYSPLHF; DNA: TGCGCCAGCAGCCTCGGACAGTCATATTCACCCCTCCACTTT
D: TRBD1; J: TRBJ2-3; V: TRBV9; length: 15; CDR3: CASSPGTGEPDTQYF; DNA: TGTGCCAGCAGCCCCGGGACAGGGGAGCCAGATACGCAGTATTTT
D: .; J: TRBJ1-1; V: TRBV7-9; length: 12; CDR3: CASSFKNTEAFF; DNA: TGTGCCAGCAGCTTCAAGAACACTGAAGCTTTCTTT
D: .; J: TRBJ1-5; V: TRBV6-5; length: 15; CDR3: CASNPRGLSNQPQHF; DNA: TGTGCCAGCAATCCCCGAGGCCTTAGCAATCAGCCCCAGCATTTT
D: .; J: TRBJ2-7; V: TRBV7-2; length: 13; CDR3: CASSLLGRYEQYF; DNA: TGTGCCAGCAGCTTACTGGGGCGCTACGAGCAGTACTTC
D: .; J: TRBJ2-7; V: TRBV14; length: 14; CDR3: CASSQGAFLYEQYF; DNA: TGTGCCAGCAGCCAGGGGGCCTTTCTCTACGAGCAGTACTTC
D: .; J: TRBJ2-3; V: TRBV7-7; length: 13; CDR3: CASSARGADTQYF; DNA: TGTGCCAGCAGCGCCCGAGGAGCAGATACGCAGTATTTT